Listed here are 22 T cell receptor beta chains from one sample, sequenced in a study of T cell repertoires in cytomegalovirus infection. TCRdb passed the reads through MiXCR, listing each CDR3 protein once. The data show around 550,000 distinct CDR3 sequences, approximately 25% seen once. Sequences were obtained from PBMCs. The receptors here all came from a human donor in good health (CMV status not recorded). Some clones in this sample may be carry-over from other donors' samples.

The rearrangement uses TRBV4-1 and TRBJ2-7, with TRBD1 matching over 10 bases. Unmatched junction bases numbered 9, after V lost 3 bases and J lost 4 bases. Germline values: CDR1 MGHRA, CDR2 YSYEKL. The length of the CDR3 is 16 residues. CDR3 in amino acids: CASSQEWTGGGYEQYF. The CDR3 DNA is TGCGCCAGCAGCCAGGAATGGACAGGGGGGGGTTACGAGCAGTACTTC.

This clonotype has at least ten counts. Written as DNA, the CDR3 is TGTGCCAGCAGTCTTAATGGGTACTACGAGCAGTACGTC. Translating it yields CASSLNGYYEQYV. This rearrangement joins TRBV6-2 or TRBV6-3 to TRBJ2-7; unclear D gene. With 5 bases removed from V and 3 bases from J, the gap between germline ends came to 11 bases. There are 13 residues in the CDR3. Germline V gives CDR1 MNHEY, CDR2 SVGEGT.

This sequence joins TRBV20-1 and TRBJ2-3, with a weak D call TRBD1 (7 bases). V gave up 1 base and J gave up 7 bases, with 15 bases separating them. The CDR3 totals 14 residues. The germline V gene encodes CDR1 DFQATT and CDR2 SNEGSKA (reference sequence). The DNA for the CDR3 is TGCAGTGCTAGAGTCGTTTCAGGGGGGAATACGCAGTATTTT. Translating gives CSARVVSGGNTQYF.

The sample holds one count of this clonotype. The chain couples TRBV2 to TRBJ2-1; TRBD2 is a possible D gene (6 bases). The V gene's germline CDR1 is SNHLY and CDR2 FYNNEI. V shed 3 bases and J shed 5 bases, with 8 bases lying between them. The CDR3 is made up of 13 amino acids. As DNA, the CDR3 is TGTGCCAGCAGTGAGCGGGGAGACAATGAGCAGTTCTTC. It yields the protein CASSERGDNEQFF.

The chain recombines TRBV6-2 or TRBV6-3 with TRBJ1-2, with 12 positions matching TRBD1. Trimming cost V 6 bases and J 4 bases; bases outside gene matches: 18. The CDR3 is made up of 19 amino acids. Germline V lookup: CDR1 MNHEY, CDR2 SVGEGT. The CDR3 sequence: CASSSTSGTGGLLVYGYTF. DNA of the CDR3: TGTGCCAGCAGCTCCACGTCCGGGACAGGGGGCTTGTTGGTCTATGGCTACACCTTC.

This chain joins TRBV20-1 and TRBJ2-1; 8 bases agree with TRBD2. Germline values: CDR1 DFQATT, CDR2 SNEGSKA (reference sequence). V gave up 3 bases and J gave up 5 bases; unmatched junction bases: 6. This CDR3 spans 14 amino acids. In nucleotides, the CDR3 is TGCAGTGCTAGTTCCCGGGAGGGCCACAATGAGCAGTTCTTC. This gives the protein CSASSREGHNEQFF.

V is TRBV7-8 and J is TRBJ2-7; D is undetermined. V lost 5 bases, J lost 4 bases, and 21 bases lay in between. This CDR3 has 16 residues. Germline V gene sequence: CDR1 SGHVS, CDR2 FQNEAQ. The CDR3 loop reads CASSAPLGRTVYEQYF. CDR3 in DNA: TGTGCCAGCAGCGCACCCCTTGGGCGGACCGTATACGAGCAGTACTTC.

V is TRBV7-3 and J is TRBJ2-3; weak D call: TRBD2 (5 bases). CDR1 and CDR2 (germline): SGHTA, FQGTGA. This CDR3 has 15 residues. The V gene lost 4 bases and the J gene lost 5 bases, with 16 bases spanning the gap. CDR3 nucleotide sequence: TGTGCCAGCAGCTACCGGGGAGCGAGGGAAGATACGCAGTATTTT. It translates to CASSYRGAREDTQYF. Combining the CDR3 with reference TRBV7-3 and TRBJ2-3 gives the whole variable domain GAGVSQTPSNKVTEKGKYVELRCDPISGHTALYWYRQSLGQGPEFLIYFQGTGAADDSGLPNDRFFAVRPEGSVSTLKIQRTERGDSAVYLCASSYRGAREDTQYFGPGTRLTVL.

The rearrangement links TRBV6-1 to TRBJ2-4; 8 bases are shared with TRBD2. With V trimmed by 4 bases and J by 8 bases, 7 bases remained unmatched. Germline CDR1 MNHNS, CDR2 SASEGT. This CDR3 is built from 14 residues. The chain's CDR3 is CASSGGTSRYIQYF. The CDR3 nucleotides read TGTGCCAGCAGTGGCGGGACTAGTCGGTACATTCAGTACTTC.

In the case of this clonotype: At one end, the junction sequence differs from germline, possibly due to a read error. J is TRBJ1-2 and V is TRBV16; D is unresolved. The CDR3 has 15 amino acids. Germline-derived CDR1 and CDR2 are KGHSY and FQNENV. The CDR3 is CASSQSSGPTAPGFF. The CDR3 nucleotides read TGTGCCAGCAGCCAATCTAGTGGACCTACTGCCCCCGGCTTCTTC.

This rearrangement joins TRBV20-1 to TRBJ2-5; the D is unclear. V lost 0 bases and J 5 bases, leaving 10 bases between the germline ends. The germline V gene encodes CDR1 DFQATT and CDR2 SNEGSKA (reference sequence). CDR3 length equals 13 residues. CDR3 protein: CSARDWAGETQYF. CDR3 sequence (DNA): TGCAGTGCTAGAGATTGGGCCGGCGAGACCCAGTACTTC.

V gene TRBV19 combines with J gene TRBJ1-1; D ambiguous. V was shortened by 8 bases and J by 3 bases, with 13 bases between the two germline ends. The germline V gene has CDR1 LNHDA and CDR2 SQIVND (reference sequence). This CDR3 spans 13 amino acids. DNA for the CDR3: TGTGCCAGTCAGGCAACTCCCGACACTGAAGCTTTCTTT. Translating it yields CASQATPDTEAFF.

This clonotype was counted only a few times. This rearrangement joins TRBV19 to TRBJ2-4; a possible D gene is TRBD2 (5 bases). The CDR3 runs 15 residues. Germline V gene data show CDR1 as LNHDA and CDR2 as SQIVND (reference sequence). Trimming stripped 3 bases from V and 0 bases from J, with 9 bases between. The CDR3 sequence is CASSIGEIAKNIQYF. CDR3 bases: TGTGCCAGTAGTATCGGGGAAATAGCCAAAAACATTCAGTACTTC.

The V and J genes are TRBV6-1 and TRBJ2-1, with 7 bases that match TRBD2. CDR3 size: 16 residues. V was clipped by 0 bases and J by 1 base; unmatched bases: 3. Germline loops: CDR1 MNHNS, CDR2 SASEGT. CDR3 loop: CASSEAISGSYNEQFF. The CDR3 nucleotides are TGTGCCAGCAGTGAAGCGATTAGCGGGTCCTACAATGAGCAGTTCTTC.

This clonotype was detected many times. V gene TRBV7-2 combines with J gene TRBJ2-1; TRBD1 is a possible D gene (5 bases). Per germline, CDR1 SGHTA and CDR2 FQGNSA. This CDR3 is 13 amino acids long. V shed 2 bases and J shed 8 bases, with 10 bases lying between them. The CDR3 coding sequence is TGTGCCAGCAGCTTACAGGGTGGAGATGAGCAGTTCTTC. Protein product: CASSLQGGDEQFF. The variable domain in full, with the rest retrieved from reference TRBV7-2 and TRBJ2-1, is GAGVSQSPSNKVTEKGKDVELRCDPISGHTALYWYRQSLGQGLEFLIYFQGNSAPDKSGLPSDRFSAERTGGSVSTLTIQRTQQEDSAVYLCASSLQGGDEQFFGPGTRLTVL.

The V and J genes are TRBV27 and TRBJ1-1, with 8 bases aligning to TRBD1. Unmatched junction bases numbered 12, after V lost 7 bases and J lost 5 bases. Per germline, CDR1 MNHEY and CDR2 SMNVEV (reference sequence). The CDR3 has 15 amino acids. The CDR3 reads CASNRLPDRDTEAFF. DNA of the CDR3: TGTGCCAGCAATCGACTCCCGGACAGGGATACTGAAGCTTTCTTT.

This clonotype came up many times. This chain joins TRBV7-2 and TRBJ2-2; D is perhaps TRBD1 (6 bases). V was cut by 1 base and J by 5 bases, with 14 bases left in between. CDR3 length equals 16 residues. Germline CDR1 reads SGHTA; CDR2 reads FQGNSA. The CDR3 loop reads CASSLDARGPTGELFF. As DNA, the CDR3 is TGTGCCAGCAGCTTAGATGCCAGGGGACCGACCGGGGAGCTGTTTTTT. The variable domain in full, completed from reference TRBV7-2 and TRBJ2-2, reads GAGVSQSPSNKVTEKGKDVELRCDPISGHTALYWYRQSLGQGLEFLIYFQGNSAPDKSGLPSDRFSAERTGGSVSTLTIQRTQQEDSAVYLCASSLDARGPTGELFFGEGSRLTVL.

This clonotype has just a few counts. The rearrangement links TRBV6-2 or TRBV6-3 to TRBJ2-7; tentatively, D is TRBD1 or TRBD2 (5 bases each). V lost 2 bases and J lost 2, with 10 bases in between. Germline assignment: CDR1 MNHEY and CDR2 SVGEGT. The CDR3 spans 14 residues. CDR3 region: CASSYNQGPYEQYV. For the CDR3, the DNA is TGTGCCAGCAGTTACAATCAGGGACCCTACGAGCAGTACGTC.

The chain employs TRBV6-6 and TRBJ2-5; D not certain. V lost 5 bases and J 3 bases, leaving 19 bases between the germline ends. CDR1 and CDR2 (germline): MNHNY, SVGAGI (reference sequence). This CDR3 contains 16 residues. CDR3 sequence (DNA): TGTGCCAGCAGTACCCGGCCTGGGGATGAGGAAGAGACCCAGTACTTC. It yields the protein CASSTRPGDEEETQYF.

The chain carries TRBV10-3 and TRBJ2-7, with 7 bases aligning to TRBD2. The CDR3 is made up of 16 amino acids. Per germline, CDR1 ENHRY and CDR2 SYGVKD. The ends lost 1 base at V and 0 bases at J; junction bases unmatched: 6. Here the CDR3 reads CAISEFGLAVSYEQYV. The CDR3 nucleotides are TGTGCCATCAGTGAGTTCGGGCTAGCGGTCTCCTACGAGCAGTACGTC.

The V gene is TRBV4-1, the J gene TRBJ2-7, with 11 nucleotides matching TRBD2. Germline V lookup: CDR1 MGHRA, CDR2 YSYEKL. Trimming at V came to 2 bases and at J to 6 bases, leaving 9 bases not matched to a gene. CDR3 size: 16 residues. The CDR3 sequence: CASSQSATSGTTEQYF. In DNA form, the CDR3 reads TGCGCCAGCAGCCAAAGCGCGACTAGCGGGACGACCGAGCAGTACTTC.

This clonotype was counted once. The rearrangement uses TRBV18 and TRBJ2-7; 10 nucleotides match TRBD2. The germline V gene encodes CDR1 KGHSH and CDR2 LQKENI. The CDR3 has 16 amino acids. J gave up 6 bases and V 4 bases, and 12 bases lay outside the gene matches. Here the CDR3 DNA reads TGTGCCAGCTCACTTAGTGGGACTAGCGCATCATCCGAGCAGTACGTC. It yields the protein CASSLSGTSASSEQYV.